The 8 T cell receptor beta chains in this list originate from one sample, sequenced in a study of PD-L1 blockade in urothelial cancer. Sequencing used immunoSEQ multiplex PCR; TCRdb keeps in-frame clones, though not all of them. The sample carries roughly 20,000 clones, around 88% recorded once. The source was PBMCs, collected around atezolizumab (anti-PD-L1) treatment. The source is a man aged 45 to 65 with urothelial cancer.

This chain connects TRBV9 to TRBJ1-1; no firm D call. This CDR3 comprises 15 residues. V lost 0 bases to trimming and J lost 4 bases, with 13 bases between them. CDR1 is SGDLS, CDR2 YYNGEE, per germline. CDR3 region: CASSVEAGFSTEAFF. CDR3 DNA sequence: TGTGCCAGCAGCGTAGAGGCCGGGTTCAGCACTGAAGCTTTCTTT.

The chain employs TRBV27 and TRBJ1-6; possible D gene TRBD1, 5 bases. The CDR3 is 16 residues long. With 4 bases removed from V and 4 bases from J, the gap between germline ends came to 14 bases. Germline CDR1 MNHEY, CDR2 SMNVEV (reference sequence). The DNA for the CDR3 is TGTGCCAGCAGTTCGACAGTTCTTCGATATAATTCACCCCTCCACTTT. It is translated as CASSSTVLRYNSPLHF.

The CDR3 reads CASIRQGSIGYTF. The CDR3 DNA follows: TGTGCCAGTATCCGACAGGGGAGTATTGGCTACACCTTC. The rearrangement links TRBV19 to TRBJ1-2, with 8 bases identical to TRBD1. With V trimmed by 7 bases and J by 7 bases, 8 bases remained unmatched. CDR1 and CDR2 from the germline V gene are LNHDA and SQIVND (reference sequence). The CDR3 runs 13 residues.

V is TRBV11-1 and J is TRBJ2-7; 8 bases agree with TRBD1. Germline V gives CDR1 SGHAT, CDR2 FQDESV (reference sequence). The CDR3 length is 14 residues. After removal of 3 bases from V and 4 bases from J, the junction contained 5 bases not matched to a gene. The CDR3 sequence: CASSFGQGWYEQYF. The CDR3 coding sequence is TGTGCCAGCAGCTTTGGACAGGGCTGGTACGAGCAGTACTTC.

This clone was found once. The chain carries TRBV13 and TRBJ1-5; D gene uncertain. CDR3 length equals 14 residues. V was clipped by 2 bases and J by 4 bases, with 9 bases between them. Germline V gene data show CDR1 as PRHDT and CDR2 as FYEKMQ (reference sequence). In DNA, the CDR3 is TGTGCCAGCAGCTTAAACAGTGATAATCAGCCCCAGCATTTT. Translating gives CASSLNSDNQPQHF.

This rearrangement joins TRBV7-9 to TRBJ1-1; possible D gene TRBD1, 5 bases. The CDR3 is 17 residues long. The germline gives CDR1 SEHNR, CDR2 FQNEAQ (reference sequence). V was clipped by 6 bases and J by 1 base, with 21 bases between them. Written as DNA, the CDR3 is TGTGCCAGCAGGGGGGGGGTTGTGGACGGGCAGAACACTGAAGCTTTCTTT. Translating gives CASRGGVVDGQNTEAFF.

This rearrangement joins TRBV5-4 to TRBJ2-7; 8 positions match TRBD1. This CDR3 is 15 amino acids long. V trimming: 7 bases; J trimming: 4 bases; junction bases outside the gene matches: 13. Germline-derived CDR1 and CDR2 are SGHNT and YYREEE (reference sequence). The DNA for the CDR3 is TGTGCCAGCTCCACGAGGACAGGGCCTACATACGAGCAGTACTTC. Translating it yields CASSTRTGPTYEQYF.

This clone was seen a single time. The J gene is TRBJ2-7, the V gene TRBV5-4; TRBD1 agrees at 7 bases. Per germline, CDR1 SGHNT and CDR2 YYREEE (reference sequence). Losses at the gene ends were 0 bases for V and 4 bases for J; bases not matched to a gene: 7. The CDR3 covers 15 residues. The CDR3 here is CASSLVYRGRYEQYF. CDR3 bases: TGTGCCAGCAGCTTGGTTTATAGGGGGCGATACGAGCAGTACTTC.